This T cell receptor beta chain was retrieved from a study of blood T cell repertoires in COVID-19. CDR1 is MDHEN, CDR2 SYDVKM, per germline. The CDR3 contains 15 residues. The V segment lost 3 bases and the J segment 5 bases; nucleotides outside the gene matches: 5. The table came from immunoSEQ multiplex PCR; TCRdb's copy has only in-frame clones and leaves some out. This table holds roughly 100,000 clones, roughly 80% found once. The receptor was derived from a human donor in a cohort sampled during active COVID-19. The V gene is TRBV28, the J gene TRBJ2-5; 11 nucleotides agree with TRBD2. The sample was peripheral blood. Here the CDR3 DNA reads TGTGCCAGCAGTTTTAGCGGGAGGGTTGAGGAGACCCAGTACTTC. It specifies CASSFSGRVEETQYF. Using reference TRBV28 and TRBJ2-5 for the parts outside the CDR3, the full variable domain is DVKVTQSSRYLVKRTGEKVFLECVQDMDHENMFWYRQDPGLGLRLIYFSYDVKMKEKGDIPEGYSVSREKKERFSLILESASTNQTSMYLCASSFSGRVEETQYFGPGTRLLVL.